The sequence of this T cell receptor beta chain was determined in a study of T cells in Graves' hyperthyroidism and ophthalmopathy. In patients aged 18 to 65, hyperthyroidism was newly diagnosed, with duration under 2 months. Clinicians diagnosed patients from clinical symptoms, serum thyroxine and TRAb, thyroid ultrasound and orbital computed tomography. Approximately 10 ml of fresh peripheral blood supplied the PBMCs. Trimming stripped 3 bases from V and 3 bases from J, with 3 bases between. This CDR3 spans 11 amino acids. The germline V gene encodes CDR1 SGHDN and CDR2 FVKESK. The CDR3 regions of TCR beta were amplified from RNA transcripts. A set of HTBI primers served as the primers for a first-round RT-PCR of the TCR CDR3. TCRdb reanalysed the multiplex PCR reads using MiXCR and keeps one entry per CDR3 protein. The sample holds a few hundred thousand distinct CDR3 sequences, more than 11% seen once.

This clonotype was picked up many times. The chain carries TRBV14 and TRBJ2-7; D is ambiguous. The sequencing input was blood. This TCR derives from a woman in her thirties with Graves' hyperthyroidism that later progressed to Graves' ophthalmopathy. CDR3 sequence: CASSHHYEQYF. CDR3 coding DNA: TGTGCCAGCAGCCACCACTACGAGCAGTACTTC.